The clone carrying this T cell receptor beta chain was counted ten times or more. Calling hyperthyroidism stable required that no ophthalmopathy show up within 18 months of follow-up. Ages of hyperthyroidism patients ran from 18 to 65, and their diagnoses were new, under 2 months' duration. Orbital computed tomography, together with clinical symptoms, serum thyroxine, TRAb and thyroid ultrasound, was used for diagnosis. This entry is derived from a study of Graves' ophthalmopathy and Graves' hyperthyroidism. Amplifying from RNA transcripts, the study obtained TCR beta CDR3 regions. HTBI primers were used in a first-round RT-PCR, which preceded a second-round multiplex PCR. Using its own MiXCR run on the multiplex PCR reads, TCRdb lists one record per CDR3 protein. The table shows 600,000 to 650,000 distinct CDR3 sequences, with about 20% occurring only once. CDR1 is MNHEY and CDR2 is SVGEGT in the germline V gene. The CDR3 loop spans 11 amino acids. V shed 0 bases and J shed 8 bases, with 4 bases lying between them.

Material: peripheral blood. V usage is TRBV6-2 or TRBV6-3 and J usage is TRBJ1-2; no firm D call. The TCR originated in a woman aged 18-35 years with stable Graves' hyperthyroidism. Some clones in this sample may be carry-over from other donors' samples. The CDR3 here is CASSYSKGYTF. CDR3 DNA sequence: TGTGCCAGCAGTTACTCGAAAGGCTACACCTTC.